This TCR beta chain was sequenced during a study of blood T cell repertoires in COVID-19. Study details: Spain, Italy and the United States supplied samples that represented acute and convalescent COVID-19. Sources were T cells, B-cell-depleted T cells, or PBMCs; the material itself was cDNA or gDNA.

Original handling: Reference gene primers were amplified, and this amplification served to estimate nucleated cell counts. Here immunoSEQ multiplex PCR was the method, and the copy in TCRdb shows in-frame clones only, minus some. That table supplies the V and J calls and clone size; D and trimming were determined from the DNA. Of under 250,000 clones listed, about 90% are singletons. Per germline, CDR1 KGHSH and CDR2 LQKENI. The CDR3 totals 15 residues. V lost 2 bases to trimming and J lost 7 bases; unmatched junction nucleotides: 7. V usage is TRBV18 and J usage is TRBJ2-7, with 11 bases matching TRBD2. This sequence was found in a man aged 18 to 30 with active or convalescent COVID-19. The sequencing input was peripheral blood. The CDR3 sequence: CASSPGTRLAGEQYF. CDR3 sequence (DNA): TGTGCCAGCTCACCAGGAACGAGACTAGCGGGGGAGCAGTACTTC.